Each of the 10 T cell receptor beta chains below was sequenced from the same sample in a study of blood T cell repertoires in COVID-19 (dated by TCRdb to about 2020). Libraries were built with the immunoSEQ multiplex PCR assay. The source is immuneACCESS, and TCRdb retained only in-frame sequences with V and J called. Part of the clones is not carried over; for the studies checked, unresolved V genes explain less than half of this, and the remainder is unexplained. The sample includes approximately 60,000 clones, with over 75% observed a single time. Jointly, the top ten make up approximately 20% of the sample. The sample was peripheral blood. All receptors come from a human donor in a cohort sampled during active COVID-19.

The chain is built from TRBV19 and TRBJ2-2, with TRBD2 matching over 7 bases. Germline CDR1 and CDR2: LNHDA and SQIVND (reference sequence). The CDR3 length is 16 residues. V was pared by 1 base and J by 6 bases, with 8 bases of the junction left unmatched. The CDR3 reads CASSIVGDYFSGELFF. The CDR3 DNA reads TGTGCCAGTAGTATAGTGGGGGACTATTTTTCCGGGGAGCTGTTTTTT.

This sequence joins TRBV7-9 and TRBJ1-4; D may be TRBD1 (5 bases). With 3 bases removed from V and 8 bases from J, the gap between germline ends came to 13 bases. The CDR3 has 14 amino acids. Per germline, CDR1 SEHNR and CDR2 FQNEAQ (reference sequence). The CDR3 bases are TGTGCCAGCAGCTTCGGGACGGGGGGAGAAAAACTGTTTTTT. As protein: CASSFGTGGEKLFF.

The sample holds a few counts of this clone. The rearrangement joins TRBV7-2 to TRBJ2-7; TRBD2 is a possible D gene (7 bases). Germline CDR1 and CDR2: SGHTA and FQGNSA. Trimming took 2 bases from V and 2 from J, leaving 13 bases between them. This CDR3 has 15 residues. The CDR3 region is CASSLSAGATYEQYF. DNA of the CDR3: TGTGCCAGCAGCTTAAGCGCGGGGGCCACCTACGAGCAGTACTTC.

This sequence joins TRBV4-1 and TRBJ2-5; TRBD1 might be the D (6 bases). V lost 1 base, J lost 5 bases, and 14 bases lay in between. The CDR3 is made up of 15 amino acids. The germline gives CDR1 MGHRA, CDR2 YSYEKL. The CDR3 DNA sequence: TGCGCCAGCAGCCAAGTACCAGGGGTACTGGAGACCCAGTACTTC. The encoded protein is CASSQVPGVLETQYF.

The chain couples TRBV5-4 to TRBJ1-3; no clear D gene. The CDR3 is 14 residues long. Trimming stripped 4 bases from V and 1 base from J, with 9 bases between. Germline values: CDR1 SGHNT, CDR2 YYREEE (reference sequence). CDR3 sequence (DNA): TGTGCCAGCAGCGCCGGGTTTTCTGGAAACACCATATATTTT. It yields the protein CASSAGFSGNTIYF. Together with reference TRBV5-4 and TRBJ1-3, the CDR3 gives the full variable domain: ETGVTQSPTHLIKTRGQQVTLRCSSQSGHNTVSWYQQALGQGPQFIFQYYREEENGRGNFPPRFSGLQFPNYSSELNVNALELDDSALYLCASSAGFSGNTIYFGEGSWLTVV.

This chain connects TRBV5-1 to TRBJ2-5; 7 positions match TRBD2. CDR1 is SGHRS and CDR2 is YFSETQ in the germline V gene. The CDR3 loop spans 15 amino acids. V lost 0 bases, J lost 2 bases, and 4 bases stayed unmatched. CDR3 in amino acids: CASSLVPAGQETQYF. The CDR3 DNA follows: TGCGCCAGCAGCTTGGTTCCAGCGGGGCAAGAGACCCAGTACTTC.

This sequence joins TRBV9 and TRBJ2-5; 7 bases agree with TRBD2. Trimming cost V 1 base and J 0 bases; bases outside gene matches: 6. CDR3 length: 16 residues. From germline, CDR1 is SGDLS and CDR2 YYNGEE. The CDR3 coding sequence is TGTGCCAGCAGCGTATCACTAGCGAAACACCAAGAGACCCAGTACTTC. It codes for CASSVSLAKHQETQYF. Together with reference TRBV9 and TRBJ2-5, the CDR3 gives the full variable domain: DSGVTQTPKHLITATGQRVTLRCSPRSGDLSVYWYQQSLDQGLQFLIQYYNGEERAKGNILERFSAQQFPDLHSELNLSSLELGDSALYFCASSVSLAKHQETQYFGPGTRLLVL.

The V call is TRBV11-2, the J call TRBJ2-5, with D possibly being TRBD2 (6 bases). V lost 4 bases to trimming and J lost 5 bases, with 8 bases between them. Germline V gene data show CDR1 as SGHAT and CDR2 as FQNNGV. The CDR3 totals 12 residues. CDR3 DNA: TGTGCCAGCAGCTCGGCGGGGGAGACCCAGTACTTC. It encodes CASSSAGETQYF.

V gene TRBV9 combines with J gene TRBJ1-4, with D possibly matching TRBD1 (6 bases). Germline V gene sequence: CDR1 SGDLS, CDR2 YYNGEE. This CDR3 contains 16 residues. V lost 1 base to trimming and J lost 6 bases, with 16 bases between them. CDR3 in amino acids: CASSVTGGGDDEKLFF. CDR3 DNA sequence: TGTGCCAGCAGCGTAACGGGAGGGGGAGATGATGAAAAACTGTTTTTT.

The chain uses TRBV14 and TRBJ1-5; the D gene is possibly TRBD1 (5 bases). V lost 0 bases and J lost 9, with 18 bases in between. This CDR3 has 16 amino acids. Germline V lookup: CDR1 SGHDN, CDR2 FVKESK. The CDR3: CASSQEPTQGRSPQHF. Written as DNA, the CDR3 is TGTGCCAGCAGCCAAGAGCCGACGCAGGGAAGATCGCCCCAGCATTTT.